A single sample is the source of the 20 T cell receptor beta chains below, sequenced in a study of T cells after posttransplantation cyclophosphamide. Profiled with immunoSEQ multiplex PCR; TCRdb holds only in-frame clones, not every one. The sample yields about 38,000 clones, without any singletons. The sequenced sample consisted of PBMCs. The receptor set was obtained from a man aged 25-45 years in good health and a related stem cell transplant donor.

This clone was observed at least ten times. The chain is built from TRBV2 and TRBJ2-2, with a possible D match to TRBD2 (6 bases). The CDR3 has 14 residues. Germline CDR1 is SNHLY and CDR2 is FYNNEI. With 3 bases removed from V and 5 bases from J, the gap between germline ends came to 10 bases. The CDR3 loop is CASSDRTMTGELFF. The CDR3 nucleotides read TGTGCCAGCAGTGATAGGACTATGACCGGGGAGCTGTTTTTT.

The chain joins TRBV6-5 to TRBJ2-5; TRBD1 agrees at 8 bases. The end of the DNA fits TRBJ2-7 better, so the J call may be wrong. Per germline, CDR1 MNHEY and CDR2 SVGAGI. This CDR3 spans 15 amino acids. The chain's CDR3 is CASSSYGQGFYEQYF. The CDR3 DNA follows: TGTGCCAGCAGTTCCTACGGACAGGGTTTTTACGAGCAGTACTTC.

The J gene is TRBJ2-5, the V gene TRBV10-1, with 14 bases identical to TRBD2. This CDR3 region has 20 residues. CDR1 WNHNN and CDR2 SYGVQD come from the germline V gene (reference sequence). The ends lost 6 bases at V and 2 bases at J; junction bases unmatched: 17. As DNA, the CDR3 is TGCGCCAGCAGAACAAGGACTAGCGGGGGGCGTTGGTTTCAACAAGAGACCCAGTACTTC. Its protein product is CASRTRTSGGRWFQQETQYF.

This clone showed up many times. The gene calls are TRBV12-3 or TRBV12-4 and TRBJ2-7; maybe TRBD1 (5 bases). This CDR3 comprises 12 residues. V was shortened by 4 bases and J by 4 bases, with 8 bases between the two germline ends. The CDR3 region is CASSSTVYEQYF. The DNA for the CDR3 is TGTGCCAGCAGTTCGACAGTATACGAGCAGTACTTC.

This clone has at least ten counts. The chain joins TRBV28 to TRBJ2-2; D may be TRBD1 (5 bases). The V and J ends lost 0 bases and 7 bases respectively, with 12 bases between them. CDR1 and CDR2 (germline): MDHEN, SYDVKM. CDR3 length: 15 residues. CDR3 DNA: TGTGCCAGCAGTTTATGGCAGGGAATAGTCGGGGAGCTGTTTTTT. This encodes CASSLWQGIVGELFF.

The chain combines TRBV19 with TRBJ2-5; 11 positions match TRBD2. V gave up 4 bases and J gave up 4 bases; unmatched junction bases: 5. CDR3 length: 15 residues. Germline CDR1 LNHDA, CDR2 SQIVND (reference sequence). The CDR3 nucleotides read TGTGCCAGTAGTACGATAGCGGGGGGGGTAGAGACCCAGTACTTC. It specifies CASSTIAGGVETQYF.

This clone was counted between two and nine times. The CDR3 ends on some other residue instead of the conserved phenylalanine or tryptophan, so this is likely a read error. The DNA is omitted, as the CDR3 cannot be located on it reliably, and the CDR3 follows TCRdb's listing. The chain combines TRBV7-8 with TRBJ2-3; the table's D call, TRBD1, was not checked against the DNA. The CDR3 sequence runs 13 residues, both termini included. The germline V gene has CDR1 SGHVS and CDR2 FQNEAQ. This CDR3 is CASSSGDRGTDTL.

This clone showed up many times. CDR3 loop: CASSLVSGTEAFF. The CDR3, as DNA: TGTGCCAGCAGCTTAGTATCAGGGACTGAAGCTTTCTTT. The chain couples TRBV7-2 to TRBJ1-1, with D possibly matching TRBD1 (5 bases). V gave up 1 base and J gave up 5 bases, with 8 bases separating them. The CDR3 is 13 residues long. Germline lookup yields CDR1 SGHTA and CDR2 FQGNSA.

Ten or more counts support this clone. This chain connects TRBV7-2 to TRBJ2-7; TRBD1 agrees at 10 bases. The CDR3 spans 14 residues. From germline, CDR1 is SGHTA and CDR2 FQGNSA. V was pared by 6 bases and J by 2 bases, with 4 bases of the junction left unmatched. The CDR3 loop is CASSSGTGAYEQYF. The CDR3 nucleotides are TGTGCCAGCAGTTCCGGGACAGGGGCCTACGAGCAGTACTTC.

This clone was recorded many times. J is TRBJ2-7 and V is TRBV6-5; the D gene is possibly TRBD1 (6 bases). From germline, CDR1 is MNHEY and CDR2 SVGAGI. V was shortened by 7 bases and J by 7 bases, with 17 bases between the two germline ends. The CDR3 contains 13 residues. CDR3 amino acids: CASNGTPQGEQYF. CDR3 bases: TGTGCCAGCAACGGTACACCCCAGGGGGAGCAGTACTTC.

This rearrangement joins TRBV10-2 to TRBJ2-3; TRBD1 matches 9 bases. Germline CDR1 and CDR2: WSHSY and SAAADI. V trimming: 7 bases; J trimming: 3 bases; junction bases outside the gene matches: 5. The CDR3 extends over 14 amino acids. Here the CDR3 reads CASKQGAVTDTQYF. In nucleotides, the CDR3 is TGCGCCAGCAAACAGGGGGCTGTAACAGATACGCAGTATTTT.

This clone was seen repeatedly, ten times or more. This sequence joins TRBV27 and TRBJ2-7; 9 bases match TRBD1. Germline values: CDR1 MNHEY, CDR2 SMNVEV (reference sequence). The ends lost 6 bases at V and 1 base at J; junction bases unmatched: 10. The CDR3 contains 16 residues. CDR3 nucleotides: TGTGCCAGCAGCTTAGGGACAGGGTTGGGTTCCTACGAGCAGTACTTC. It is translated as CASSLGTGLGSYEQYF.

This clone was recorded many times. V is TRBV15 and J is TRBJ2-3; perhaps TRBD2 as D (6 bases). This CDR3 is 13 amino acids long. Deletions cut 5 bases from V and 6 bases from J, with 12 bases between. Germline V gives CDR1 LNHNV, CDR2 YYDKDF (reference sequence). The CDR3: CATSPRGGDTQYF. Here the CDR3 DNA reads TGTGCCACCAGCCCACGTGGGGGGGATACGCAGTATTTT. The full variable domain, with the rest looked up from reference TRBV15 and TRBJ2-3, is DAMVIQNPRYQVTQFGKPVTLSCSQTLNHNVMYWYQQKSSQAPKLLFHYYDKDFNNEADTPDNFQSRRPNTSFCFLDIRSPGLGDTAMYLCATSPRGGDTQYFGPGTRLTVL.

This clone was counted at least ten times. J is TRBJ2-1 and V is TRBV28; weak D call: TRBD2 (5 bases). The CDR3 totals 14 residues. Germline V gene data show CDR1 as MDHEN and CDR2 as SYDVKM. Trimming removed 2 bases from V and 2 bases from J, with 7 bases in between. The CDR3 DNA reads as TGTGCCAGCAGTTTAATCGGGGCCTACAATGAGCAGTTCTTC. This codes for CASSLIGAYNEQFF.

This clone has ten or more counts. V and J are TRBV28 and TRBJ1-2; 8 nucleotides align to TRBD1. J was trimmed by 8 bases and V by 2 bases; bases with no gene match: 10. Germline V gene sequence: CDR1 MDHEN, CDR2 SYDVKM. The CDR3 is 15 residues long. CDR3 protein: CASSLSGQGSGGYTF. CDR3 sequence (DNA): TGTGCCAGCAGTTTAAGCGGACAGGGCAGCGGCGGCTACACCTTC.

Many counts were recorded for this clone. CDR3 sequence: CASSLDAGGNQPQHF. Here the CDR3 DNA reads TGTGCCAGCAGCTTGGACGCCGGTGGCAATCAGCCCCAGCATTTT. The chain uses TRBV5-4 and TRBJ1-5, with D hard to call. V was pared by 0 bases and J by 2 bases, with 9 bases between. The germline CDR1 and CDR2 sequences are SGHNT and YYREEE (reference sequence). The length of the CDR3 is 15 residues.

The table lists this clone with many counts. V is TRBV6-1 and J is TRBJ1-1; TRBD1 might be the D (6 bases). There are 15 residues in the CDR3. Germline V gene sequence: CDR1 MNHNS, CDR2 SASEGT. The V and J ends lost 4 bases and 2 bases respectively, with 14 bases between them. The CDR3 reads CASSGPGGGNTEAFF. In nucleotides, the CDR3 is TGTGCCAGCAGTGGACCGGGGGGCGGTAACACTGAAGCTTTCTTT.

This clone was detected many times. The chain couples TRBV5-4 to TRBJ1-1, with a tentative D call TRBD1 (6 bases). The CDR3 spans 14 residues. Germline lookup yields CDR1 SGHNT and CDR2 YYREEE (reference sequence). Trimming removed 6 bases from V and 0 bases from J, with 12 bases in between. CDR3 nucleotides: TGTGCCAGCAAAAAACAGGGTGTGAACACTGAAGCTTTCTTT. It translates to CASKKQGVNTEAFF. The full variable domain, in which reference TRBV5-4 and TRBJ1-1 provide the parts outside the CDR3, is ETGVTQSPTHLIKTRGQQVTLRCSSQSGHNTVSWYQQALGQGPQFIFQYYREEENGRGNFPPRFSGLQFPNYSSELNVNALELDDSALYLCASKKQGVNTEAFFGQGTRLTVV.

The rearrangement links TRBV12-3 or TRBV12-4 to TRBJ2-4; 9 bases are shared with TRBD1. J lost 6 bases, V lost 3 bases, and 3 bases had no gene match. This CDR3 contains 14 residues. The CDR3 spells CASSFGTGINIQYF. The DNA of the CDR3 is TGTGCCAGCAGTTTTGGGACAGGGATAAACATTCAGTACTTC.

This clone was recorded at least ten times. V gene TRBV5-1 combines with J gene TRBJ1-1; TRBD1 might be the D (6 bases). CDR3 size: 19 residues. Germline CDR1 reads SGHRS; CDR2 reads YFSETQ. Trimming took 0 bases from V and 0 from J, leaving 21 bases between them. The DNA of the CDR3 is TGCGCCAGCAGCTTGGCCTATAGGGGCAGGGGCTCTATGAACACTGAAGCTTTCTTT. Residues: CASSLAYRGRGSMNTEAFF.